The present entry profiles one TCR beta chain with its context. Its antigen is currently unknown. Produced via immunoSEQ multiplex PCR; TCRdb's table is partial and in-frame only. The sample contains approximately 26,000 clones, more than 75% of which appear only once. The data belong to a study of T cells in narcolepsy. As for the study in general: Donors had narcolepsy type 1 or type 2, or were healthy controls. Overall study findings and caveats: Autoreactive HCRT-specific and TRIB2-specific clonotypes were marked in same-patient CSF-versus-blood CD4+ comparisons.

The CDR3 runs 13 residues. CDR1 is MNHEY, CDR2 SMNVEV, per germline (reference sequence). V was clipped by 0 bases and J by 9 bases, with 11 bases between them. The chain couples TRBV27 to TRBJ1-1; a possible D gene is TRBD1 (5 bases). Sequences were obtained from memory (CD45RA-) CD4+ T cells from blood. This sequence originates from a human donor in good health. CDR3 coding DNA: TGTGCCAGCAGTTTATCAGCAGGGACTCAAGCTTTCTTT. It encodes CASSLSAGTQAFF.